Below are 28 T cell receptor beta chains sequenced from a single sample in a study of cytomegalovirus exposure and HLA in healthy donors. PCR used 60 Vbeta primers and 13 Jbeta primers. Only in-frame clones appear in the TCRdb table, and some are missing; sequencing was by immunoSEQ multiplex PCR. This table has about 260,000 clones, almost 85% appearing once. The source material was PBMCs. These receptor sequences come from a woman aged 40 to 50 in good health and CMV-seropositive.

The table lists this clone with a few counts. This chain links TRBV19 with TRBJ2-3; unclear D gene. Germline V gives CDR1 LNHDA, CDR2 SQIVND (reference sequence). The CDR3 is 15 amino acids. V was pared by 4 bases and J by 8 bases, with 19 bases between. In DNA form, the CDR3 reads TGTGCCAGTAGTACTATGACGGGTTCGGGTGGTACGCAGTATTTT. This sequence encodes CASSTMTGSGGTQYF.

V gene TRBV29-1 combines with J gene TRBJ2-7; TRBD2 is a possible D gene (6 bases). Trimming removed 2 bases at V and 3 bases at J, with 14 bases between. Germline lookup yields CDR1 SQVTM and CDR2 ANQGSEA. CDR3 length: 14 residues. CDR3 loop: CSVETRGKGYEQYF. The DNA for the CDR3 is TGCAGCGTTGAAACGCGCGGGAAAGGCTACGAGCAGTACTTC.

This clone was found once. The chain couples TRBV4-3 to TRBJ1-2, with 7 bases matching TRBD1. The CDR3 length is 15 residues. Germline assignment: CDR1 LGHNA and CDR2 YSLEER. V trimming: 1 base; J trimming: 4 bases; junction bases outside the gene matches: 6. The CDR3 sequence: CASSQGTGLGYGYTF. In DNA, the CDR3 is TGCGCCAGCAGCCAAGGGACAGGCTTGGGCTATGGCTACACCTTC.

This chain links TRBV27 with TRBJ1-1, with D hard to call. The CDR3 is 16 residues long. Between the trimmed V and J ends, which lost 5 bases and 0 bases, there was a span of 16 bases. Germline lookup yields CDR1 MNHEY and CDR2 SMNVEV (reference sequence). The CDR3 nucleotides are TGTGCCAGCAGTCCCTTTGCAGATATGATGAACACTGAAGCTTTCTTT. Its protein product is CASSPFADMMNTEAFF.

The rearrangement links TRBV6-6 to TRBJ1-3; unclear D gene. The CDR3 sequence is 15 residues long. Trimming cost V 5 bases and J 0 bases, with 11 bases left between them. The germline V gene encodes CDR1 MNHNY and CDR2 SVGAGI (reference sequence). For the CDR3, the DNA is TGTGCCAGCAGTCTAATGAGGGCCTCTGGAAACACCATATATTTT. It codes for CASSLMRASGNTIYF.

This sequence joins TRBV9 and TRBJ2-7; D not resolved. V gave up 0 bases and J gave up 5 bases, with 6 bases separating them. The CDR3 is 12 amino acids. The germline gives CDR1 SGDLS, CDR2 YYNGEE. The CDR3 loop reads CASSVATHEQYF. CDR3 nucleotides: TGTGCCAGCAGCGTAGCTACGCACGAGCAGTACTTC.

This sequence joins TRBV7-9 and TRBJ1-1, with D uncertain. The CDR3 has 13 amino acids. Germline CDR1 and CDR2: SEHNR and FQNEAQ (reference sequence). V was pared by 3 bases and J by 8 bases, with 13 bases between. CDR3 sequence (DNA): TGTGCCAGCAGCTTTCGGGATGGGAGGGAAGCTTTCTTT. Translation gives CASSFRDGREAFF.

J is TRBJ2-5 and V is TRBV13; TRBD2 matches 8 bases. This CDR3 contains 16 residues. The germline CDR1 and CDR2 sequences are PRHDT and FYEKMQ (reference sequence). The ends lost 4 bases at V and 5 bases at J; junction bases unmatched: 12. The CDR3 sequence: CASSSHFREGLETQYF. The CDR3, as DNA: TGTGCCAGCAGCTCCCACTTCCGGGAGGGCCTGGAGACCCAGTACTTC.

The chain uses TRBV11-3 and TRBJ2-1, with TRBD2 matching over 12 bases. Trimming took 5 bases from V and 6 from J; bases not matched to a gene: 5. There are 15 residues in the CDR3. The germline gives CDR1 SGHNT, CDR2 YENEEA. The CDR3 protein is CASSLAGGPFNEQFF. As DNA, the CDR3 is TGTGCCAGCAGCCTAGCGGGAGGGCCTTTCAATGAGCAGTTCTTC.

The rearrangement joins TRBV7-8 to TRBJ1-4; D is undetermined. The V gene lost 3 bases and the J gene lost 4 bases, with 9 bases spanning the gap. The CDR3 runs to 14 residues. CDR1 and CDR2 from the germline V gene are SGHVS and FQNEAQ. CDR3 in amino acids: CASSFPRDNEKLFF. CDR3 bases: TGTGCCAGCAGCTTTCCCCGGGATAATGAAAAACTGTTTTTT.

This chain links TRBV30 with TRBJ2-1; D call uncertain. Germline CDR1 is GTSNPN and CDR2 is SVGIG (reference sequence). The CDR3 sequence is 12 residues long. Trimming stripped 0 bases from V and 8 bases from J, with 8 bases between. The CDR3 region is CAWSVSNYEQFF. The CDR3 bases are TGTGCCTGGAGTGTCTCAAACTATGAGCAGTTCTTC.

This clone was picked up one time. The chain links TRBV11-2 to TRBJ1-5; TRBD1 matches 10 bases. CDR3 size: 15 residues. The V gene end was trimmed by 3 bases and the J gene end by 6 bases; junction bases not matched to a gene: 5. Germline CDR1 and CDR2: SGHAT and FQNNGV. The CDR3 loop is CASSFDRGHGQPQHF. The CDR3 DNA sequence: TGTGCCAGCAGCTTCGACAGGGGGCACGGTCAGCCCCAGCATTTT.

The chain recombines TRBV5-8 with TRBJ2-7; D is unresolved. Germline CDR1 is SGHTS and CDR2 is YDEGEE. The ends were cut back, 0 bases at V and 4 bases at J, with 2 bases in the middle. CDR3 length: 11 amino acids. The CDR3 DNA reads TGTGCCAGCAGCTTGGCTTACGAGCAGTACTTC. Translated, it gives CASSLAYEQYF.

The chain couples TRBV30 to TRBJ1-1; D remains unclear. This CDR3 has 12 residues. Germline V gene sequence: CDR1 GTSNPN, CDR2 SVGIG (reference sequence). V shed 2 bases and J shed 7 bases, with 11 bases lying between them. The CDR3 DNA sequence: TGTGCCTGGAGTAGGAGGGAAATTGAAGCTTTCTTT. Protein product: CAWSRREIEAFF.

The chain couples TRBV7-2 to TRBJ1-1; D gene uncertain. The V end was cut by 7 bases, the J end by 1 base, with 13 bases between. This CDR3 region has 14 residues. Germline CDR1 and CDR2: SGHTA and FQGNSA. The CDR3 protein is CASKRDGSNTEAFF. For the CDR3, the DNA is TGTGCCAGCAAGCGCGACGGATCGAACACTGAAGCTTTCTTT.

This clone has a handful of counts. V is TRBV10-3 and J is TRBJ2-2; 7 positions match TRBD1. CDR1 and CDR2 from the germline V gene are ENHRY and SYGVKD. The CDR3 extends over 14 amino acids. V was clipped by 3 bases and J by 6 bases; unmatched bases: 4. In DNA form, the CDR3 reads TGTGCCATCAGTGATGGGCAGGGGGCCGGGGAGCTGTTTTTT. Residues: CAISDGQGAGELFF.

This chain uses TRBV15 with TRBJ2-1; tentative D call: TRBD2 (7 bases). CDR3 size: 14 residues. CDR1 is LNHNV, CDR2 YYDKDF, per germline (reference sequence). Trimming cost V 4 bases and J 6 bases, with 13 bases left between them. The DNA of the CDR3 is TGTGCCACCAGCAAGGGGGAGGGGCCCAATGAGCAGTTCTTC. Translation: CATSKGEGPNEQFF.

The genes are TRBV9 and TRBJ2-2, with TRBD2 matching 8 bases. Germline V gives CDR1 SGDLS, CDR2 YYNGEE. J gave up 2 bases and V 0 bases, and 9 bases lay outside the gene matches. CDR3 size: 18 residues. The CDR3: CASSVVPGGPTNTGELFF. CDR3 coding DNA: TGTGCCAGCAGCGTAGTCCCGGGAGGGCCGACAAACACCGGGGAGCTGTTTTTT.

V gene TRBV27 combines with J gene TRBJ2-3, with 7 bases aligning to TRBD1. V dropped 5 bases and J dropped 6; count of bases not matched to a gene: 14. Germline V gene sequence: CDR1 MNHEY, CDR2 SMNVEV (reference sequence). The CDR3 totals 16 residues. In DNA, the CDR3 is TGTGCCAGCAGTCGCTTGACAGGGTACGATTTGGATACGCAGTATTTT. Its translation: CASSRLTGYDLDTQYF.

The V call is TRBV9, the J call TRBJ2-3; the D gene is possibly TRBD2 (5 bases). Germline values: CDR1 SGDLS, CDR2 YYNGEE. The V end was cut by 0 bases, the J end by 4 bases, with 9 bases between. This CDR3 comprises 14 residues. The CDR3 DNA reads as TGTGCCAGCAGCGTAGGGCCCGGGGCAGATACGCAGTATTTT. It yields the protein CASSVGPGADTQYF.

The DNA for the CDR3 is TGTGCCAGCAGCCAAGCGACGATGAGGACTAGCGGAACCAAAAACATTCAGTACTTC. Amino acids: CASSQATMRTSGTKNIQYF. The V call is TRBV4-2, the J call TRBJ2-4; 10 nucleotides match TRBD2. Germline loops: CDR1 LGHNA, CDR2 YNFKEQ. V was clipped by 1 base and J by 2 bases; unmatched bases: 11. The CDR3 is 19 amino acids.

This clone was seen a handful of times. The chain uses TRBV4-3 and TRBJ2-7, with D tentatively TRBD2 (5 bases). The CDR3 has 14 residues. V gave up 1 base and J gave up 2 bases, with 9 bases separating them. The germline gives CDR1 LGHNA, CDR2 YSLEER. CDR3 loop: CASSQVSGPYEQYF. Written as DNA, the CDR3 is TGCGCCAGCAGCCAAGTAAGCGGACCCTACGAGCAGTACTTC.

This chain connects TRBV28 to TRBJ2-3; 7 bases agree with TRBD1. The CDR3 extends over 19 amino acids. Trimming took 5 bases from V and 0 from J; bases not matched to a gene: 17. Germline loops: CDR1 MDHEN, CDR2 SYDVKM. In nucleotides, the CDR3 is TGTGCCAGCAGTATCACAGGGGCCTCGGCCCCCACTAGCACAGATACGCAGTATTTT. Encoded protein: CASSITGASAPTSTDTQYF.

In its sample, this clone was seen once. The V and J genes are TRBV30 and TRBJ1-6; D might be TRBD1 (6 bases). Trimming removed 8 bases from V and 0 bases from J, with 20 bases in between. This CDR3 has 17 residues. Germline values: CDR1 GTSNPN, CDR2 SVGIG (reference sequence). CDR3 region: CAGRDTTQSSYNSPLHF. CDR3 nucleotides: TGTGCCGGCCGGGACACCACCCAGAGCTCCTATAATTCACCCCTCCACTTT.

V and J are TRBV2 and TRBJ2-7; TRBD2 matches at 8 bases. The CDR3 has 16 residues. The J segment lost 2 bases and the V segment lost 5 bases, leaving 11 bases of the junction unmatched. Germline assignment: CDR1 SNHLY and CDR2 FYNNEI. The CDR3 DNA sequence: TGTGCCAGCAGTCCACATAGCGGGATCGCTACCTACGAGCAGTACTTC. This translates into CASSPHSGIATYEQYF.

CDR3 sequence: CASSVALALYGTYEQYF. The CDR3 bases are TGTGCCAGCAGTGTGGCTCTAGCGCTCTATGGCACCTACGAGCAGTACTTC. The V call is TRBV2, the J call TRBJ2-7; TRBD2 is a possible D gene (6 bases). Trimming shortened V by 4 bases and J by 2 bases, and 21 bases separated the two germline ends. This CDR3 contains 17 residues. The germline gives CDR1 SNHLY, CDR2 FYNNEI.

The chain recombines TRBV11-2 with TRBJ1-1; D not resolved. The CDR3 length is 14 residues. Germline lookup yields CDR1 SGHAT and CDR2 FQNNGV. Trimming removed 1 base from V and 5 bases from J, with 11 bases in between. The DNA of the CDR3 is TGTGCCAGCAGCTTAGTCTCGGTAGTGACTGAAGCTTTCTTT. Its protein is CASSLVSVVTEAFF.

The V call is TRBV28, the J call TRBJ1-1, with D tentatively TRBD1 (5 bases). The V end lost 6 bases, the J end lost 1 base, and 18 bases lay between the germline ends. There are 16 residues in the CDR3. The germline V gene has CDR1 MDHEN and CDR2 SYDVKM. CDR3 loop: CASSSRGEEPNTEAFF. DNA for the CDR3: TGTGCCAGCAGCTCTCGGGGGGAGGAGCCGAACACTGAAGCTTTCTTT.